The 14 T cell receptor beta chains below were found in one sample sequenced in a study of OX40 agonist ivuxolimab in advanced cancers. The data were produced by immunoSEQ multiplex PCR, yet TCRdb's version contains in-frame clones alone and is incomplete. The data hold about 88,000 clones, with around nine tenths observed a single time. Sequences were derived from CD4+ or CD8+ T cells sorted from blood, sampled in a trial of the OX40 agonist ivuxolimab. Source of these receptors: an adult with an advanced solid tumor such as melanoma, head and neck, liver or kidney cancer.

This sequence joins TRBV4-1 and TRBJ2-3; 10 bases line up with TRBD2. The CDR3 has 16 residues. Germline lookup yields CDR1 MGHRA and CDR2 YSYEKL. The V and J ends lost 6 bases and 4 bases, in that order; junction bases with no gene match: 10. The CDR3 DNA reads TGCGCCAGCAGTCCCTTTACAGCGGGGGGGGCAGATACGCAGTATTTT. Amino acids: CASSPFTAGGADTQYF.

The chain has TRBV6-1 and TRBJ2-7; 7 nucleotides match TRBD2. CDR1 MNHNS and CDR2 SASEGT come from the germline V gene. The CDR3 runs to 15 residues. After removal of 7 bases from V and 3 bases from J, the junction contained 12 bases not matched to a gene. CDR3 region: CASTYGGGPRYEQYF. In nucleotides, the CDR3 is TGTGCCAGCACCTATGGGGGGGGACCGCGCTACGAGCAGTACTTC.

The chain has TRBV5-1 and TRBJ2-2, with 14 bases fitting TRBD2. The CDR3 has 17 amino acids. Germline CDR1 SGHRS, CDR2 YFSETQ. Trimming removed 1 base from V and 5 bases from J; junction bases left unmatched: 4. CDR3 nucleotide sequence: TGCGCCAGCAGCTTGCCGGGACTAGCGGGGGTAACCGGGGAGCTGTTTTTT. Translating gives CASSLPGLAGVTGELFF. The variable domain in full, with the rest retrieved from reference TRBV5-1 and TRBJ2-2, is KAGVTQTPRYLIKTRGQQVTLSCSPISGHRSVSWYQQTPGQGLQFLFEYFSETQRNKGNFPGRFSGRQFSNSRSEMNVSTLELGDSALYLCASSLPGLAGVTGELFFGEGSRLTVL.

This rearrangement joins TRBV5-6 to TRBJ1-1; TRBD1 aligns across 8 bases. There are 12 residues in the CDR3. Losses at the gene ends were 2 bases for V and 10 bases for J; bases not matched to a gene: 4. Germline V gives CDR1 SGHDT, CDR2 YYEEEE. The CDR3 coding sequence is TGTGCCAGCAGCTTCGGAGGGACAGGAGCTTTCTTT. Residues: CASSFGGTGAFF.

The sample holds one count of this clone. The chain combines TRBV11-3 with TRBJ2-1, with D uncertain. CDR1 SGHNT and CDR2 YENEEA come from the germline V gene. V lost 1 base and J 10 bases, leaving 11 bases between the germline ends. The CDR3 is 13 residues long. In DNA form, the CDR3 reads TGTGCCAGCAGCTTAGCCCCCCAGCCGGAGCAGTTCTTC. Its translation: CASSLAPQPEQFF.

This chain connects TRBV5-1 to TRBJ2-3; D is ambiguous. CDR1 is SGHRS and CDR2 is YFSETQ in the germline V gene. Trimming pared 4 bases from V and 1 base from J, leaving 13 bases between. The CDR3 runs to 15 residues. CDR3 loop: CASSASTEGTDTQYF. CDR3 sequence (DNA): TGCGCCAGCAGCGCGTCCACAGAGGGCACAGATACGCAGTATTTT.

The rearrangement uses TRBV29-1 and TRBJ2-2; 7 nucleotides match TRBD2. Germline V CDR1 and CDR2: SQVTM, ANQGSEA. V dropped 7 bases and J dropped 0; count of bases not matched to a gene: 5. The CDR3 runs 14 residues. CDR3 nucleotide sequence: TGCAGCGCCAAGCGGGATACGAACACCGGGGAGCTGTTTTTT. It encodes CSAKRDTNTGELFF.

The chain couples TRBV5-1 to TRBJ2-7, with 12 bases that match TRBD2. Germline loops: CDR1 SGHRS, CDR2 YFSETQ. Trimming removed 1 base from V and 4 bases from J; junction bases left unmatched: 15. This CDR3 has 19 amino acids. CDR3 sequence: CASSLKPSGGEVKVYEQYF. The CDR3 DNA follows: TGCGCCAGCAGCTTGAAGCCTAGCGGGGGGGAAGTCAAGGTTTACGAGCAGTACTTC.

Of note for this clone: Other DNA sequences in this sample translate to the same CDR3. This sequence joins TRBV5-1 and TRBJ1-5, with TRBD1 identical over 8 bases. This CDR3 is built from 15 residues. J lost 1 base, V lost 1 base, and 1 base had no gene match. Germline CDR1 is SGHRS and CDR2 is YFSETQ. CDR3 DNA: TGCGCCAGCAGCTTGCAGGGGGCGAGCAATCAGCCCCAGCATTTT. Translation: CASSLQGASNQPQHF. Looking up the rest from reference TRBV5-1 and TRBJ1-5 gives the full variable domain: KAGVTQTPRYLIKTRGQQVTLSCSPISGHRSVSWYQQTPGQGLQFLFEYFSETQRNKGNFPGRFSGRQFSNSRSEMNVSTLELGDSALYLCASSLQGASNQPQHFGDGTRLSIL.

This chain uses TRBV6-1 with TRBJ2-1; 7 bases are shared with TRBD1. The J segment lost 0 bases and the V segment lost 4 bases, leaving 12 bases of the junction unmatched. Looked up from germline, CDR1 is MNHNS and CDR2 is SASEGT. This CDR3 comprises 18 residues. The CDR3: CASSVGRGRFSSYNEQFF. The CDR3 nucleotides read TGTGCCAGCAGTGTGGGAAGGGGGCGTTTTAGCTCCTACAATGAGCAGTTCTTC.

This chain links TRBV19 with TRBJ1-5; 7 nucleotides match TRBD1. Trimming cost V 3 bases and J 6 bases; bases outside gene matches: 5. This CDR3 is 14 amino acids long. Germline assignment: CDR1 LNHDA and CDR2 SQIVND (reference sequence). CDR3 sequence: CASSMSGGFQPQHF. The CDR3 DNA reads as TGTGCCAGTAGTATGTCAGGGGGGTTTCAGCCCCAGCATTTT. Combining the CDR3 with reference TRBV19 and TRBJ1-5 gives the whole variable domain DGGITQSPKYLFRKEGQNVTLSCEQNLNHDAMYWYRQDPGQGLRLIYYSQIVNDFQKGDIAEGYSVSREKKESFPLTVTSAQKNPTAFYLCASSMSGGFQPQHFGDGTRLSIL.

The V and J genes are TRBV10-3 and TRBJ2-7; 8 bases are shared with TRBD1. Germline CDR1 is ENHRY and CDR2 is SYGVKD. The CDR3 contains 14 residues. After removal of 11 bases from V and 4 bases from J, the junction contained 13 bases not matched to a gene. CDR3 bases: TGTGCCGGTAGGCCGGGACAGGATACTTACGAGCAGTACTTC. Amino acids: CAGRPGQDTYEQYF.

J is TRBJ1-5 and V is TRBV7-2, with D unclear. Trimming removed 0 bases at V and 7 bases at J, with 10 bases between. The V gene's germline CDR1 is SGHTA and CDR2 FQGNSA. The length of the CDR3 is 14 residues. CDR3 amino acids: CASSLAGTGQPQHF. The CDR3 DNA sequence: TGTGCCAGCAGCTTAGCGGGCACCGGGCAGCCCCAGCATTTT.

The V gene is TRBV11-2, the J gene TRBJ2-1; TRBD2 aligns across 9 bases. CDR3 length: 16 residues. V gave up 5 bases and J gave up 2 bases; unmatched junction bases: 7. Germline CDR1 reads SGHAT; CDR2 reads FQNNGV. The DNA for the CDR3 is TGTGCCAGCAGCACCGCTAGCGGGGTCACCTACAATGAGCAGTTCTTC. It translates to CASSTASGVTYNEQFF.